Sequencing of this T cell receptor beta chain was carried out in a study of control samples from healthy donors and cancer patients. Trimming cost V 9 bases and J 0 bases, with 3 bases left between them. CDR1 LNHDA and CDR2 SQIVND come from the germline V gene (reference sequence). There are 12 residues in the CDR3. Libraries were prepared by immunoSEQ multiplex PCR; TCRdb keeps only in-frame clonotypes and omits some of them. The sample yields 130,000 to 150,000 clones, more than 85% seen once. The sequencing input was blood. This clonotype was obtained from a man aged 30-40 years in good health. The genes are TRBV19 and TRBJ2-6; no clear D. CDR3 bases: TGTGCCAGCAGCTCTGGGGCCAACGTCCTGACTTTC. Encoded protein: CASSSGANVLTF.